This passage covers 13 T cell receptor beta chains from one sample sequenced in a study of coeliac disease. The table came from immunoSEQ multiplex PCR; TCRdb's copy has only in-frame clones and leaves some out. The sample includes 6,000 to 8,000 clones, around 73% of them seen just once. The sequencing sample was made of lamina propria lymphocytes from the gut. The source is a man between 25 and 39 years old with celiac disease.

This clone was observed once. The rearrangement uses TRBV28 and TRBJ2-5; D is perhaps TRBD2 (5 bases). V gave up 2 bases and J gave up 7 bases, with 14 bases separating them. Looked up from germline, CDR1 is MDHEN and CDR2 is SYDVKM. The length of the CDR3 is 14 residues. This CDR3 is CASSLVGRERTQYF. CDR3 DNA: TGTGCCAGCAGTTTAGTAGGCCGGGAACGGACCCAGTACTTC.

The chain carries TRBV28 and TRBJ1-2; tentatively, D is TRBD1 (5 bases). CDR3 length: 12 residues. From germline, CDR1 is MDHEN and CDR2 SYDVKM. V gave up 4 bases and J gave up 3 bases, with 6 bases separating them. The DNA for the CDR3 is TGTGCCAGCAGTTGGGGGGACTATGGCTACACCTTC. The encoded protein is CASSWGDYGYTF.

V usage is TRBV5-6 and J usage is TRBJ2-5, with 9 bases lining up with TRBD1. The CDR3 extends over 17 amino acids. With 4 bases clipped from V and 3 bases from J, the junction kept 13 bases outside the gene matches. From germline, CDR1 is SGHDT and CDR2 YYEEEE. The CDR3 DNA sequence: TGTGCCAGCAGCGGAAATTACAGGGGGCTCAGCGAAGAGACCCAGTACTTC. This codes for CASSGNYRGLSEETQYF. The whole variable domain, filled in from reference TRBV5-6 and TRBJ2-5, reads DAGVTQSPTHLIKTRGQQVTLRCSPKSGHDTVSWYQQALGQGPQFIFQYYEEEERQRGNFPDRFSGHQFPNYSSELNVNALLLGDSALYLCASSGNYRGLSEETQYFGPGTRLLVL.

This chain uses TRBV5-1 with TRBJ1-3; D possibly corresponds to TRBD1 (5 bases). V was shortened by 2 bases and J by 3 bases, with 9 bases between the two germline ends. CDR1 and CDR2 (germline): SGHRS, YFSETQ. The CDR3 consists of 14 residues. CDR3 sequence: CASSLTTGGNTIYF. The CDR3 coding sequence is TGCGCCAGCAGCTTAACAACAGGTGGAAACACCATATATTTT.

This clone has a single count. CDR3 loop: CASSYSRFQTDTQYF. The CDR3 DNA reads as TGTGCCAGCAGTTACTCGCGGTTTCAGACAGATACGCAGTATTTT. The V and J genes are TRBV6-5 and TRBJ2-3; D unclear. Germline CDR1 MNHEY, CDR2 SVGAGI. V dropped 0 bases and J dropped 3 bases, with 10 bases sitting between them. The CDR3 spans 15 residues.

This rearrangement joins TRBV7-2 to TRBJ2-7, with 8 bases aligning to TRBD2. CDR3 length: 17 amino acids. Unmatched junction bases numbered 14, after V lost 5 bases and J lost 2 bases. The germline CDR1 and CDR2 sequences are SGHTA and FQGNSA. CDR3 loop: CASSPRGGSGAPYEQYF. CDR3 coding DNA: TGTGCCAGCAGCCCACGGGGGGGTAGCGGGGCACCCTACGAGCAGTACTTC. The whole variable domain, filled in from reference TRBV7-2 and TRBJ2-7, reads GAGVSQSPSNKVTEKGKDVELRCDPISGHTALYWYRQSLGQGLEFLIYFQGNSAPDKSGLPSDRFSAERTGGSVSTLTIQRTQQEDSAVYLCASSPRGGSGAPYEQYFGPGTRLTVT.

The chain employs TRBV25-1 and TRBJ1-1; 7 nucleotides match TRBD1. Germline V gene sequence: CDR1 MGHDK, CDR2 SYGVNS. The CDR3 runs 16 residues. The V gene end was trimmed by 7 bases and the J gene end by 0 bases; junction bases not matched to a gene: 11. CDR3: CASNHPRGRLNTEAFF. CDR3 sequence (DNA): TGTGCCAGCAACCATCCAAGGGGGCGCTTGAACACTGAAGCTTTCTTT.

The chain joins TRBV5-4 to TRBJ2-3; 12 bases align to TRBD2. J lost 2 bases, V lost 5 bases, and 6 bases had no gene match. CDR3 length: 16 residues. Germline-derived CDR1 and CDR2 are SGHNT and YYREEE (reference sequence). CDR3 region: CASSSGTSGSTDTQYF. DNA of the CDR3: TGTGCCAGCAGTTCCGGGACTAGCGGGTCCACAGATACGCAGTATTTT.

Concerning this clone: One end of the junction fails to match germline, which may point to a read error. The rearrangement joins TRBV6-1 to TRBJ1-1; D not certain. Germline V gene data show CDR1 as MNHNS and CDR2 as SASEGT. This CDR3 is 14 amino acids long. DNA for the CDR3: TGTGCCAGCAGTGAGGCGGGCGTGAACACTAAAGCTTTCTTT. This gives the protein CASSEAGVNTKAFF.

The chain combines TRBV6-6 with TRBJ1-1; 7 nucleotides agree with TRBD1. Germline assignment: CDR1 MNHNY and CDR2 SVGAGI (reference sequence). After removal of 4 bases from V and 7 bases from J, the junction contained 3 bases not matched to a gene. CDR3 length equals 12 residues. This CDR3 is CASSWGDSEAFF. The CDR3 DNA sequence: TGTGCCAGCAGTTGGGGGGACAGTGAAGCTTTCTTT.

As regards this clone: A junction boundary mismatches the germline segment, possibly from a read error. The gene calls are TRBV18 and TRBJ1-1; D may be TRBD1 (5 bases). The CDR3 consists of 15 residues. Germline CDR1 and CDR2: KGHSH and LQKENI. CDR3 in amino acids: CASSPSYSTDTKAFF. CDR3 bases: TGTGCCAGCTCACCCTCATACTCGACAGACACTAAAGCTTTCTTT.

This rearrangement joins TRBV7-9 to TRBJ1-2, with D unclear. In germline, CDR1 is SEHNR, CDR2 FQNEAQ (reference sequence). The CDR3 extends over 16 amino acids. V was cut by 2 bases and J by 4 bases, with 17 bases left in between. The CDR3 DNA reads as TGTGCCAGCAGCTTACCGGGTCTCCTTTCTTTCTATGGCTACACCTTC. It encodes CASSLPGLLSFYGYTF. Based on the CDR3 plus reference TRBV7-9 and TRBJ1-2, the full variable domain is DTGVSQNPRHKITKRGQNVTFRCDPISEHNRLYWYRQTLGQGPEFLTYFQNEAQLEKSRLLSDRFSAERPKGSFSTLEIQRTEQGDSAMYLCASSLPGLLSFYGYTFGSGTRLTVV.

There are a few counts of this clone. The V gene is TRBV13, the J gene TRBJ2-7, with a tentative D call TRBD2 (5 bases). The CDR3 runs 14 residues. V was trimmed by 4 bases and J by 3 bases, leaving 13 bases between them. Germline values: CDR1 PRHDT, CDR2 FYEKMQ (reference sequence). CDR3 protein: CASSSDSKDYEQYF. The DNA for the CDR3 is TGTGCCAGCAGCTCGGACTCGAAAGACTACGAGCAGTACTTC.